This TCR beta chain was retrieved from a study of regulatory T cells in long-lasting Graves disease (dated by TCRdb to the early 2020s). Regarding the study in general: Persistent Graves' disease was defined as antithyroid drug treatment for over 5 years with persistently positive TSH receptor autoantibodies. This study used TCR sequencing and RNA sequencing of peripheral blood to compare persistent Graves' disease patients against newly diagnosed Graves' disease patients. The study was conducted in China and was registered as a clinical trial. A total of about 33 samples underwent TCR sequencing, from 13 patients with persistent Graves' disease and approximately 20 patients with newly diagnosed Graves' disease. On average, persistent Graves' disease patients in the clinical cohort had been on antithyroid drugs for approximately ten years.

Receptor libraries were prepared by multiplex PCR. Sequencing relied on an Illumina HiSeq 4000. CDR3 regions were amplified by Arm-PCR with iRepertoire HTBI primers to construct TCR beta libraries. Before sequencing, the PCR products went through gel purification. As for how the authors treated the data: A total of around 59 TRBV and 14 TRBJ segments were identified across samples and were used for gene usage analysis of CDR3 amino acid clonotypes. Filtered high-quality paired reads were merged into contigs using COPE and FqMerger. BLAST was used to align contigs to IMGT TRBV, TRBD and TRBJ reference genes, with CDR3 defined following IMGT. Any clonotype with a frequency above 0.1% was classified as a highly expanded clone. Shannon entropy served as the measure of repertoire diversity, while the Gini coefficient captured V-J evenness. Public clonotypes were defined as clonotypes shared by more than one individual. TCRdb's own reprocessing of the public reads used fastp at Q25 and MiXCR and kept productive beta chains. One record per CDR3 amino acid sequence lists the most common genes and DNA. The V and J calls reflect TCRdb's pipeline rather than the authors' work. Present in this sample are about 400,000 distinct CDR3 sequences, roughly 20% of which were seen just once. Jointly, the top ten make up less than 25% of the sample.

General conclusions and limits of the study: The authors noted that the small sample size was a limitation that may lower accuracy. A larger number of public clonotypes was shared among persistent patients (approximately 3,000) than among newly diagnosed patients (over 850). Only the TCR beta chain was sequenced and analyzed. Only peripheral blood was studied, because thyroid tissue, the primary lesion, was inaccessible. Compared with newly diagnosed patients, persistent Graves' disease patients had lower TCR Shannon entropy and fewer highly expanded clones, which suggests clonal expansion.

This clonotype has a handful of counts. Which antigen it targets is not known. No much larger clone exists at a distance of one base, and base qualities are not known. The sample's time point label, decoded: persistent/refractory GD, antithyroid drugs over 5 years with positive TRAb. For both TCR sequencing and RNA sequencing, RNA was extracted from PBMCs using TRIzol. Graves' disease was diagnosed according to American Thyroid Association guidelines. Recruitment of patients was carried out at an endocrinology department in Xi'an, China. Each patient gave around 9 milliliters of peripheral blood, collected in an EDTA anticoagulant tube. Ficoll Paque Plus density gradient separation was used to isolate PBMCs, and no further T cell sorting was done. An Agilent 2100 Bioanalyzer and agarose gel were used to check RNA quality, while a NanoDrop 2000 measured RNA concentration. The sequence was obtained from a female donor with Graves disease. Sequences were derived from peripheral blood mononuclear cells (PBMCs), sampled when the disease was refractory, from a patient treated with antithyroid drugs.

The CDR3 sequence is CASSLSVGETQYF. The sequence in DNA is TGTGCCAGCAGCTTAAGTGTAGGAGAGACCCAGTACTTC. The chain employs TRBV7-3 and TRBJ2-5; no D gene call is confident. The germline V gene yields SGHTA for CDR1 and FQGTGA for CDR2. V is shortened by 1 base, J by 4 bases, and the region joining them spans 7 bases. Inclusive of the bounding cysteine and phenylalanine, the CDR3 is 13 residues long. CDR3 DNA only is kept here, 39 bases in frame from base 1.